Following are 14 T cell receptor beta chains from one sample sequenced in a study of breast tumors, draining lymph nodes, adjacent tissues. Axillary draining lymph nodes of breast cancer patients supplied the node samples. TCRdb used MiXCR to reprocess the multiplex PCR reads, holding one entry per CDR3 protein. The sample has some 100,000 distinct CDR3 sequences, approximately 21% seen once; the top ten hold less than 1.5%. Sequencing was carried out using axillary lymph node tissue. The receptors stem from a female donor with breast cancer. Some clones in this sample may be carry-over from other donors' samples.

J is TRBJ1-6 and V is TRBV20-1; D is ambiguous. V was cut by 5 bases and J by 7 bases, with 12 bases left in between. The CDR3 sequence is 13 residues long. Looked up from germline, CDR1 is DFQATT and CDR2 is SNEGSKA (reference sequence). The CDR3 DNA follows: TGCAGTGCTGCAACCCCTCAGAATTCACCCCTCCACTTT. Protein: CSAATPQNSPLHF.

This clonotype was picked up a small number of times. The chain joins TRBV27 to TRBJ2-1; D gene ambiguous. Germline V gives CDR1 MNHEY, CDR2 SMNVEV (reference sequence). V was pared by 7 bases and J by 0 bases, with 16 bases between. This CDR3 contains 16 residues. As DNA, the CDR3 is TGTGCCAGCAACCATTCCCCAGCGAGCTCCTACAATGAGCAGTTCTTC. Residues: CASNHSPASSYNEQFF.

This clonotype was observed at least ten times. The chain employs TRBV7-3 and TRBJ1-3, with a tentative D call TRBD1 (5 bases). The CDR3 is made up of 15 amino acids. Germline V lookup: CDR1 SGHTA, CDR2 FQGTGA. The germline V and J ends were trimmed by 0 bases and 2 bases, with 8 bases remaining between them. The CDR3 loop is CASSLTGGTGNTIYF. DNA for the CDR3: TGTGCCAGCAGCTTAACTGGGGGTACTGGAAACACCATATATTTT. Supplemented by reference TRBV7-3 and TRBJ1-3, the full variable domain reads GAGVSQTPSNKVTEKGKYVELRCDPISGHTALYWYRQSLGQGPEFLIYFQGTGAADDSGLPNDRFFAVRPEGSVSTLKIQRTERGDSAVYLCASSLTGGTGNTIYFGEGSWLTVV.

This clonotype was counted between two and nine times. This chain links TRBV7-3 with TRBJ2-1; D is unclear. Germline-derived CDR1 and CDR2 are SGHTA and FQGTGA. This CDR3 is built from 13 residues. Trimming removed 5 bases from V and 10 bases from J, with 15 bases in between. This chain's CDR3 is CASSASSANEQFF. The CDR3 DNA reads TGTGCCAGCAGCGCCTCTTCGGCTAACGAGCAGTTCTTC.

The V call is TRBV11-2, the J call TRBJ2-7; 11 positions agree with TRBD1. Looked up from germline, CDR1 is SGHAT and CDR2 is FQNNGV. J gave up 3 bases and V 5 bases, and 6 bases lay outside the gene matches. CDR3 length: 15 residues. The CDR3 loop reads CASSPRGQGVYEQYF. The CDR3 DNA follows: TGTGCCAGCAGCCCCCGGGGACAGGGGGTCTACGAGCAGTACTTC.

This clonotype was observed at least ten times. The chain recombines TRBV20-1 with TRBJ2-5, with a weak D call TRBD1 (5 bases). The ends were cut back, 7 bases at V and 3 bases at J, with 12 bases in the middle. The CDR3 is 12 amino acids. Germline V gene lookup returns CDR1 DFQATT and CDR2 SNEGSKA (reference sequence). The CDR3 is CSVGQGKETQYF. The CDR3 bases are TGCAGTGTTGGGCAGGGAAAAGAGACCCAGTACTTC.

This clonotype was counted a few times. The V and J genes are TRBV28 and TRBJ1-4, with unresolved D. Germline loops: CDR1 MDHEN, CDR2 SYDVKM. The CDR3 length is 14 residues. Trimming cost V 6 bases and J 0 bases, with 8 bases left between them. This CDR3 reads CASSPEATNEKLFF. The DNA for the CDR3 is TGTGCCAGCAGCCCCGAGGCAACTAATGAAAAACTGTTTTTT.

This clonotype showed up just a few times. V and J are TRBV11-2 and TRBJ2-4; D not resolved. Trimming left V 5 bases short and J 3 bases short, with 14 bases between. The CDR3 is 15 amino acids. The germline gives CDR1 SGHAT, CDR2 FQNNGV. The CDR3 coding sequence is TGTGCCAGCAGCCTGAGTCCTGCGGTCAAAAACATTCAGTACTTC. Translation: CASSLSPAVKNIQYF.

This clonotype was detected many times. The rearrangement uses TRBV19 and TRBJ1-6, with D possibly TRBD1 on 6 matching bases. The CDR3 covers 13 residues. V was pared by 3 bases and J by 10 bases, with 10 bases between. CDR1 LNHDA and CDR2 SQIVND come from the germline V gene (reference sequence). CDR3 region: CASSMGQGSPLHF. CDR3 in DNA: TGTGCCAGTAGTATGGGACAAGGCTCACCCCTCCACTTT.

The chain links TRBV6-1 to TRBJ1-1; D unclear. Trimming left V 8 bases short and J 1 base short, with 11 bases between. The CDR3 has 13 amino acids. The V gene's germline CDR1 is MNHNS and CDR2 SASEGT. CDR3 coding DNA: TGTGCCAGCTGGCGGGAGGGGAACACTGAAGCTTTCTTT. Translated, it gives CASWREGNTEAFF.

In its sample, this clonotype was seen many times. The gene calls are TRBV7-9 and TRBJ2-2; TRBD2 aligns across 11 bases. Germline CDR1 and CDR2: SEHNR and FQNEAQ (reference sequence). V was pared by 5 bases and J by 5 bases, with 4 bases of the junction left unmatched. The CDR3 covers 15 residues. Here the CDR3 DNA reads TGTGCCAGCAGCCAACTAGCGGGGGTTACCGGGGAGCTGTTTTTT. This gives the protein CASSQLAGVTGELFF. The full variable domain, rest sourced from reference TRBV7-9 and TRBJ2-2, is DTGVSQNPRHKITKRGQNVTFRCDPISEHNRLYWYRQTLGQGPEFLTYFQNEAQLEKSRLLSDRFSAERPKGSFSTLEIQRTEQGDSAMYLCASSQLAGVTGELFFGEGSRLTVL.

This clonotype turned up a few times. The V call is TRBV18, the J call TRBJ1-2; D unresolved. This CDR3 spans 14 amino acids. The V and J ends lost 5 bases and 4 bases respectively, with 14 bases between them. Germline CDR1 reads KGHSH; CDR2 reads LQKENI. CDR3 nucleotides: TGTGCCAGCTCAACTAACAGAGCCTCCTATGGCTACACCTTC. Residues: CASSTNRASYGYTF. Filled out from reference TRBV18 and TRBJ1-2, the complete variable domain reads NAGVMQNPRHLVRRRGQEARLRCSPMKGHSHVYWYRQLPEEGLKFMVYLQKENIIDESGMPKERFSAEFPKEGPSILRIQQVVRGDSAAYFCASSTNRASYGYTFGSGTRLTVV.

This clonotype has at least ten counts. This chain uses TRBV19 with TRBJ2-2; D is uncertain. The V gene's germline CDR1 is LNHDA and CDR2 SQIVND (reference sequence). The CDR3 is 12 amino acids. Trimming took off 5 bases at V and 6 bases at J, with 7 bases between the two ends. CDR3 protein: CASSFLAGELFF. CDR3 nucleotide sequence: TGTGCCAGTAGTTTTTTGGCCGGGGAGCTGTTTTTT.

This clonotype was detected many times. The gene calls are TRBV6-1 and TRBJ2-1; tentative D call: TRBD1 (7 bases). Looked up from germline, CDR1 is MNHNS and CDR2 is SASEGT. Trimming stripped 6 bases from V and 6 bases from J, with 18 bases between. The CDR3 sequence is 15 residues long. Written as DNA, the CDR3 is TGTGCCAGCAGATCAGGGGGGTCGGGTTTCAATGAGCAGTTCTTC. Encoded protein: CASRSGGSGFNEQFF.